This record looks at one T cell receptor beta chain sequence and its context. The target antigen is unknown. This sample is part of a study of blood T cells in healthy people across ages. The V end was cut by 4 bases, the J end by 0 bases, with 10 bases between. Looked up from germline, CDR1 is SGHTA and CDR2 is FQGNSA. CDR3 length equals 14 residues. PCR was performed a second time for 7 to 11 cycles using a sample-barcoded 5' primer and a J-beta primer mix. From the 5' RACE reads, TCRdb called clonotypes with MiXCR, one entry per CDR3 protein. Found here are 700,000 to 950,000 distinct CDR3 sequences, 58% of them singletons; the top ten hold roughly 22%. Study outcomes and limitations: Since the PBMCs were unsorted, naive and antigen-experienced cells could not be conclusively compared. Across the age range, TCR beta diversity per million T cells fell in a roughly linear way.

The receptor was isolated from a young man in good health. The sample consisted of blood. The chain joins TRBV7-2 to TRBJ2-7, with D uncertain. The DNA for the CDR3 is TGTGCCAGCAGCTACCGGCTAAGCTCCTACGAGCAGTACTTC. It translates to CASSYRLSSYEQYF.